The entry that follows covers one T cell receptor beta chain sequence. The sample belongs to a study of blood T cell repertoires in COVID-19. Using immunoSEQ multiplex PCR, the repertoire was profiled, and TCRdb retains in-frame clones only, with some absent. This sample yields 60,000 to 75,000 clones, of which 88% are seen a single time; about 3.9% belongs to the top ten. Germline V gene sequence: CDR1 MNHEY, CDR2 SMNVEV (reference sequence). V lost 3 bases to trimming and J lost 3 bases; unmatched junction nucleotides: 11. This CDR3 is built from 16 residues. V usage is TRBV27 and J usage is TRBJ2-7, with 7 bases that match TRBD1. Sequenced sample: peripheral blood. This TCR was recovered from a human donor in a cohort sampled during active COVID-19. CDR3 sequence: CASSLLFSGQLYEQYF. CDR3 DNA: TGTGCCAGCAGTTTGCTTTTTTCGGGACAGCTCTACGAGCAGTACTTC.